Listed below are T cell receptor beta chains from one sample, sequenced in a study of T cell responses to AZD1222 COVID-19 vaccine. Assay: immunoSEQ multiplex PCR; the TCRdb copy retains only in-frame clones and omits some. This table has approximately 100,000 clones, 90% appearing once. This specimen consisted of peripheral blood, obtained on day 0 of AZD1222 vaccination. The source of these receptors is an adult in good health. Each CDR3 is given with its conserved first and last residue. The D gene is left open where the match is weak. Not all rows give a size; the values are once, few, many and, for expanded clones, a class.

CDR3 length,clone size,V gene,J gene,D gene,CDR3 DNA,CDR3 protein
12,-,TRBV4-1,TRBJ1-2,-,TGCGCCAGCAGCTACCTCGGGGGGGCCTCTGTTTTC,CASSYLGGASVF
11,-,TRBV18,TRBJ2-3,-,TGTGCCAGCTCACCACAAGATACGCAGTATTTT,CASSPQDTQYF
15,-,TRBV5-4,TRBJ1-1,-,TGTGCCAGCAGCTTGGGGGATTTGAGGACCACTGAAGCTTTCTTT,CASSLGDLRTTEAFF
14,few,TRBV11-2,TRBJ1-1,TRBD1,TGTGCCAGCAGCTCGAACAGGGGTGGCCCTGAAGCTTTCTTT,CASSSNRGGPEAFF
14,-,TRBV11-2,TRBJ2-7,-,TGTGCCAGCAGCTTAGGTCCCGGAGCCTACGAGCAGTACTTC,CASSLGPGAYEQYF
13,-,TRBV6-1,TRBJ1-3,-,TGTGCCAGCAGTGAAATGAGAGGAAACACCATATATTTT,CASSEMRGNTIYF
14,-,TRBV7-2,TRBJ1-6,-,TGTGCCAGCAGCCCCTATAACCTCGTATCACCCCTCCACTTT,CASSPYNLVSPLHF
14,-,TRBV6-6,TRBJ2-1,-,TGTGCCAGCAGTCCCCCGACAGTTTACAATGAGCAGTTCTTC,CASSPPTVYNEQFF
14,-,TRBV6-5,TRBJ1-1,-,TGTGCCAGCAGCCAGAATCCAGCGAACACTGAAGCTTTCTTT,CASSQNPANTEAFF
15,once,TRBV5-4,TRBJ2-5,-,TGTGCCAGCAGCACTAGACGACAGTTCCAAGAGACCCAGTACTTC,CASSTRRQFQETQYF
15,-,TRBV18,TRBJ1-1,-,TGTGCCAGCTCACCGGTGGGGGGGGCGAACACTGAAGCTTTCTTT,CASSPVGGANTEAFF
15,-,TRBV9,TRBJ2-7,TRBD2,TGTGCCAGCAGCGTAGACTCTAGCGGGAACTACGAGCAGTACTTC,CASSVDSSGNYEQYF
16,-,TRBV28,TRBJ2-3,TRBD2,TGTGCCAGCAGTCGCGGACTAGCGGGGGGCCCAGATACGCAGTATTTT,CASSRGLAGGPDTQYF
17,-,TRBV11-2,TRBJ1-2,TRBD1,TGTGCCAGCAGCCAGACTCCGGGACAGACCCCCTTCCGGGGCTACACCTTC,CASSQTPGQTPFRGYTF
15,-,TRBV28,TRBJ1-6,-,TGTGCCAGCAGTTTCCCCAACAGGATCAATTCACCCCTCCACTTT,CASSFPNRINSPLHF
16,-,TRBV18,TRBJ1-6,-,TGTGCCAGCTCACCCGCCGGCGGGCGAGAGGGTTCACCCCTCCACTTT,CASSPAGGREGSPLHF
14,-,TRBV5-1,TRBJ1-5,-,TGCGCCAGCAGCTTGGACGGGCAAAATCAGCCCCAGCATTTT,CASSLDGQNQPQHF
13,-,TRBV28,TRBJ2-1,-,TGTGCCAGCAGTTTACTCGGAGACAATGAGCAGTTCTTC,CASSLLGDNEQFF
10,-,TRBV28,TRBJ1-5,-,TGTGCCAGCACCAATCAGCCCCAGCATTTT,CASTNQPQHF
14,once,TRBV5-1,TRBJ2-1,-,TGCGCCAGCAGCTTTCAACAGGGTAGGGATGAGCAGTTCTTC,CASSFQQGRDEQFF
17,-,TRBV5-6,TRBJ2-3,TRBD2,TGTGCCAGCAGCTCCCAAACCCTCGGACTAGCAGGGGTTGCGCAGTATTTT,CASSSQTLGLAGVAQYF
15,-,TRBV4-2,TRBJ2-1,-,TGTGCCAGCAGCCAAGATCAGGGCGCAGGGGCTGAGCAGTTCTTC,CASSQDQGAGAEQFF
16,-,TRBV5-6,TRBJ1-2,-,TGTGCCAGCAGCTTGGTGGCAACCCCTTCTAACTATGGCTACACCTTC,CASSLVATPSNYGYTF
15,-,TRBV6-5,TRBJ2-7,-,TGTGCCAGTTACGTTACAGGGACGGTCCCCTACGAGCAGTACTTC,CASYVTGTVPYEQYF
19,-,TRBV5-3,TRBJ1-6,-,TGTGCCAGAAGCTTGGGCGCAGGGGATGTTCAAGTTTATAATTCACCCCTCCACTTT,CARSLGAGDVQVYNSPLHF
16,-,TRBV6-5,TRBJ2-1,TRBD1,TGTGCCAGCAGTTACTCCCCCGGGACAGGAGTTGATGAGCAGTTCTTC,CASSYSPGTGVDEQFF
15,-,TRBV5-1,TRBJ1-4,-,TGCGCCAGCAGCTCGCGTGCCGGGGGAGGTGAAAAACTGTTTTTT,CASSSRAGGGEKLFF
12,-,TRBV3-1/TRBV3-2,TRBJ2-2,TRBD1,TGTGCCAGCAGCTACCGGGACAGGGGGATGTTTTTT,CASSYRDRGMFF
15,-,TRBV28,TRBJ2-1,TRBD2,TGTGCCAGCAGTTTTAACGGGGGGGCCAATAATGAGCAGTTCTTC,CASSFNGGANNEQFF
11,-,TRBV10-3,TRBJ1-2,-,TGTGCCATCAGTGATGAGTGGACAGCCGGCTTC,CAISDEWTAGF
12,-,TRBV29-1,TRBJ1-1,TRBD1,TGCAGCGTACGGACAGGGGGAGCTGAAGCTTTCTTT,CSVRTGGAEAFF
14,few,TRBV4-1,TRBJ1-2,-,TGCGCCAGCAGCCCCGGGGGTGGGAACTATGGCTACACCTTC,CASSPGGGNYGYTF
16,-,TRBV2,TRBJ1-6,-,TGTGCCAGCAGTGAGGACACCAGGACGAGGAATTCACCCCTCCACTTT,CASSEDTRTRNSPLHF
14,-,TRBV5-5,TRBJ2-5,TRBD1,TGTGCCAGCAGGCCTGGACAGGGGCTAGAGACCCAGTACTTC,CASRPGQGLETQYF
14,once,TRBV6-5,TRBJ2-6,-,TGTGCCACTGGACCTCGCTCTGGGGCCAACGTCCTGACTTTC,CATGPRSGANVLTF
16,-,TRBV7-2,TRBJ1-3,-,TGTGCCAGCAGCGTGGGGACCGCAGCCTTTGGAAACACCATATATTTT,CASSVGTAAFGNTIYF
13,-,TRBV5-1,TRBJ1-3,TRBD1,TGCGCCAGTACAGGGGACCCTCGGTATGGCATATATTTT,CASTGDPRYGIYF
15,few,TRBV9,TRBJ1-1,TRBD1,TGTGCCAGCAGCGCTCATCCAGGGGGAACCACTGAAGCTTTCTTT,CASSAHPGGTTEAFF
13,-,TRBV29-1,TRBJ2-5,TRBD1,TGCAGCGTTGGGACAGGGGAGGCAGAGACCCAGTACTTC,CSVGTGEAETQYF
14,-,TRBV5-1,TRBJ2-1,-,TGCGCCAGCAACCAACCGGGAACCTACAATGAGCAGTTCTTC,CASNQPGTYNEQFF
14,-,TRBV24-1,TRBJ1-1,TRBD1,TGTGCCACCAGTGAGACAGGGGCGAACACTGAAGCTTTCTTT,CATSETGANTEAFF
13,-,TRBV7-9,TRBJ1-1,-,TGTGCCAGCAGCTTATCCTTATACACTGAAGCTTTCTTT,CASSLSLYTEAFF
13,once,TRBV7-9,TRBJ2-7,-,TGTGCCAGCAGCTTAGGGGCAGGGGACGAGCAGTACTTC,CASSLGAGDEQYF
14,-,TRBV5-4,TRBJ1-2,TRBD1,TGTGCCAGCAGCTTAACAGGGGGCGCTTCTGGCTACACCTTC,CASSLTGGASGYTF
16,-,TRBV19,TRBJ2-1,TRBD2,TGTGCCAGTAGTTCCTTAGCGGGGGGCCGAGGAAATGAGCAGTTCTTC,CASSSLAGGRGNEQFF
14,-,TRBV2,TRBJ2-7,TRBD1,TGTGCCAGCAGTGGGGACAGGGTCGTCTACGAGCAGTACTTC,CASSGDRVVYEQYF
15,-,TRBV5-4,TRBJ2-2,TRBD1,TGTGCCAGCAGCCGCGACAGGGGAGAAACCGGGGAGCTGTTTTTT,CASSRDRGETGELFF
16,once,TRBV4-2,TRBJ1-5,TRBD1,TGTGCCAGCAGCCAAGCCGACAGGGTCAGCAATCAGCCCCAGCATTTT,CASSQADRVSNQPQHF
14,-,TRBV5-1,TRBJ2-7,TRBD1,TGCGCCAGCAGCTTAGCACAGGGGTCCTTCGAGCAGTACTTC,CASSLAQGSFEQYF
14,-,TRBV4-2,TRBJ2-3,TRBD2,TGTGCCAGCAGCCTGCAGCGGGGGGGAGATACGCAGTATTTT,CASSLQRGGDTQYF
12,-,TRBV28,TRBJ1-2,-,TGTGCCAGCCAACAATCCGGTTATGGCTACACCTTC,CASQQSGYGYTF
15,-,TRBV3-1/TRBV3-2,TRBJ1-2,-,TGTGCCAGCAGCCAAGATGCAGGATTTGGTCGTGGCTACACCTTC,CASSQDAGFGRGYTF
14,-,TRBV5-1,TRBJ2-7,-,TGCGCCAGCAGCTTGTTAGGGGGAACGTACGAGCAGTACTTC,CASSLLGGTYEQYF
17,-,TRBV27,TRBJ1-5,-,TGTGCCAGCAGTCTATCCCGCCCCTCGTGGGGCAATCAGCCCCAGCATTTT,CASSLSRPSWGNQPQHF
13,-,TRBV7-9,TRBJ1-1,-,TGTGCCAGCAGCCTTGGGACAAGTACTGAAGCTTTCTTT,CASSLGTSTEAFF